This T cell receptor (beta chain) was captured in a study of blood T cell repertoires in COVID-19. The wider study: T cells, B-cell-depleted T cells, or PBMCs supplied cDNA or gDNA.

In the study's own analysis: Scientists estimated how many nucleated cells there were by amplifying reference gene primers. TCRdb's copy holds only in-frame clones and misses some; the assay was immunoSEQ multiplex PCR. Clonal size and the V and J genes are those of that table, whereas D and trimming came from the DNA. The table includes about 200,000 clones, roughly nine tenths detected once. Germline CDR1 MNHNY, CDR2 SVGAGI (reference sequence). This CDR3 has 13 residues. Trimming left V 5 bases short and J 0 bases short, with 7 bases between. The V gene is TRBV6-6, the J gene TRBJ1-1; weak D call: TRBD1 (6 bases). The receptor was isolated from a woman in her 50s with COVID-19, enrolled during active disease. Sequencing was carried out using peripheral blood. In DNA form, the CDR3 reads TGTGCCAGCAGTAGGACAGTGAACACTGAAGCTTTCTTT. The encoded protein is CASSRTVNTEAFF.